These 2 T cell receptor beta chains originate from one sample sequenced in a study of blood T cell repertoires in COVID-19. Some clones are missing from TCRdb's copy, which holds only in-frame ones; the method was immunoSEQ multiplex PCR. The sample consists of some 47,000 clones, roughly 87% of them appearing once. Material: peripheral blood. Receptors originate from a man between 60 and 75 years old with active COVID-19.

This clone has just a few counts. The V gene is TRBV10-3, the J gene TRBJ2-5; D is possibly TRBD1 (6 bases). V dropped 4 bases and J dropped 3 bases, with 9 bases sitting between them. Germline V CDR1 and CDR2: ENHRY, SYGVKD. The CDR3 sequence is 13 residues long. CDR3 DNA sequence: TGTGCCATCAGTGGACAGGAAGAAGAGACCCAGTACTTC. Residues: CAISGQEEETQYF.

The V and J genes are TRBV27 and TRBJ2-3; 8 nucleotides agree with TRBD1. This CDR3 contains 14 residues. The trim removed 6 bases at V and 1 base at J, leaving 3 bases unmatched. Germline values: CDR1 MNHEY, CDR2 SMNVEV (reference sequence). The CDR3 coding sequence is TGTGCCAGCAGAGCGACAGGGGGCACAGATACGCAGTATTTT. This codes for CASRATGGTDTQYF.